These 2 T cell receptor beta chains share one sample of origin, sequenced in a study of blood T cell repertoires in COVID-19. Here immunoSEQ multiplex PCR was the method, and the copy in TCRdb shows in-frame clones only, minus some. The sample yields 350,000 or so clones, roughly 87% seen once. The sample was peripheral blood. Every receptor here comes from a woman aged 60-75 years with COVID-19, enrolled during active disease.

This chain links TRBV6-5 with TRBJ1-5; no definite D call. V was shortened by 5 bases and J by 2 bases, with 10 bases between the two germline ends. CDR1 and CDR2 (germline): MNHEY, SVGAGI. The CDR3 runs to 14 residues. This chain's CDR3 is CASSPRSGNQPQHF. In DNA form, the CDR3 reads TGTGCCAGCAGTCCCCGTTCGGGCAATCAGCCCCAGCATTTT.

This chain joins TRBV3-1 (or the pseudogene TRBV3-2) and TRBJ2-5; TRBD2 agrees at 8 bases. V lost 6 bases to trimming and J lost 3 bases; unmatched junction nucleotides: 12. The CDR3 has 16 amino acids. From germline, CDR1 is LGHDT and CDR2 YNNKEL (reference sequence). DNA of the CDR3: TGTGCCAGCAGAAAGTACGGGGGGGGATCGGAAGAGACCCAGTACTTC. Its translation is CASRKYGGGSEETQYF.